This T cell receptor beta chain was sequenced in a study of long-term antiretroviral therapy in people with HIV. Assay version v3.0 of immunoSEQ was used, and it was run at survey level. The repertoire was sequenced with immunoSEQ multiplex PCR; TCRdb's copy has only in-frame clones and lacks some. The repertoire holds 20,000 to 25,000 clones, with about 88% as singletons. V was pared by 5 bases and J by 3 bases, with 23 bases between. CDR3 size: 17 residues. CDR1 is MNHEY and CDR2 is SMNVEV in the germline V gene (reference sequence). This TCR was recovered from a man in his sixties with HIV. The input for sequencing was unsorted PBMCs, taken 0.6 years after starting antiretroviral therapy. The rearrangement uses TRBV27 and TRBJ2-7, with D perhaps TRBD2 (7 bases). The CDR3 DNA is TGTGCCAGCAGTCCAAAGCCCTACAGGGAGGGGGGCTACGAGCAGTACTTC. It encodes CASSPKPYREGGYEQYF.